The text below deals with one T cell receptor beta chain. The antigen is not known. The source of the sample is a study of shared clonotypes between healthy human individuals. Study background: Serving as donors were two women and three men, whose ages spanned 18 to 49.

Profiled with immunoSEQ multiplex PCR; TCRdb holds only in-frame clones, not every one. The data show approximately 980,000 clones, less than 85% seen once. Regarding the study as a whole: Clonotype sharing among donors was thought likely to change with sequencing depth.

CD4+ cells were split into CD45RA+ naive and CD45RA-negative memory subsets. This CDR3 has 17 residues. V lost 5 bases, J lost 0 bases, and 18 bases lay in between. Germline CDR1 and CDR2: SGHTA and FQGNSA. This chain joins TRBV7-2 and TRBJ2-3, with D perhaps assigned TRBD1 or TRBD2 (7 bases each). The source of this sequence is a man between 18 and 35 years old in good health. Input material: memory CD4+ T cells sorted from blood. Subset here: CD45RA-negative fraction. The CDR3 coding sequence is TGTGCCAGCAGCCGAGGGGGCGGGGGCCCTAGCACAGATACGCAGTATTTT. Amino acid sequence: CASSRGGGGPSTDTQYF.